This T cell receptor (beta chain) was identified in a study of CD8 T cells in ankylosing spondylitis. Study conclusions and caveats: Ankylosing spondylitis blood seemed to carry a telltale TCR beta motif made of about 8 highly homologous variants. Existing reports had already noted some motif variants in reactive arthritis synovial fluid and blood.

Making the TCR beta libraries involved quantitative 5'-RACE with molecular barcodes. Using its own MiXCR run on the 5' RACE reads, TCRdb lists one record per CDR3 protein. The sample yields 750,000 to 850,000 distinct CDR3 sequences, approximately 12% seen once. Germline V lookup: CDR1 SGDLS, CDR2 YYNGEE. Trimming took 0 bases from V and 4 from J, leaving 10 bases between them. The CDR3 covers 14 residues. This clonotype was detected ten times or more. Its antigen remains unidentified. This TCR came from a male donor with ankylosing spondylitis. The V and J genes are TRBV9 and TRBJ1-2; no reliable D call. Sequencing input: blood, either unsorted or a sorted T cell fraction (not recorded which). This CDR3 is CASSVAGSVYGYTF. DNA for the CDR3: TGTGCCAGCAGCGTAGCTGGGAGTGTCTATGGCTACACCTTC. Variable domain in full (rest from reference TRBV9 and TRBJ1-2): DSGVTQTPKHLITATGQRVTLRCSPRSGDLSVYWYQQSLDQGLQFLIQYYNGEERAKGNILERFSAQQFPDLHSELNLSSLELGDSALYFCASSVAGSVYGYTFGSGTRLTVV.